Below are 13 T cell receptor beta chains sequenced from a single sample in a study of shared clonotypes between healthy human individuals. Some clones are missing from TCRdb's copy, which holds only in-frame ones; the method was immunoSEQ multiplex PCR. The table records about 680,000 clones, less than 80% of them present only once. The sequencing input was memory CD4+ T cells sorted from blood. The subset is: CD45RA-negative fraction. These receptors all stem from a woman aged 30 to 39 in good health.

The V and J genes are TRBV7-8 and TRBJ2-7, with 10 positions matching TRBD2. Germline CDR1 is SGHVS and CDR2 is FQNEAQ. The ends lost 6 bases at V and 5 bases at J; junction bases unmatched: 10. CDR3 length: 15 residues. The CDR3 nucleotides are TGTGCCAGCAGGCAACTAGCGGGGAGTTCCCACGAGCAGTACTTC. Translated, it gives CASRQLAGSSHEQYF.

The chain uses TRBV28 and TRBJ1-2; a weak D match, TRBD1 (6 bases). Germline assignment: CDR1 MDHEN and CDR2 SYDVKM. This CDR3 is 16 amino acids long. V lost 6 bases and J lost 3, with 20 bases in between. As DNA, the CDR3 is TGTGCCAGCAGCCTCAATAGGCGGGGGCTGGACTATGGCTACACCTTC. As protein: CASSLNRRGLDYGYTF.

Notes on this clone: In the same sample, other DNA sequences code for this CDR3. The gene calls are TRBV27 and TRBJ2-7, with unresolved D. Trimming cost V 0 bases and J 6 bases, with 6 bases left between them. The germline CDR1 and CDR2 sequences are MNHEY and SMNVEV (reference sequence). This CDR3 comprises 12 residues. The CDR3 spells CASSLSGREQYF. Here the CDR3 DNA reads TGTGCCAGCAGTTTATCAGGTCGCGAGCAGTACTTC.

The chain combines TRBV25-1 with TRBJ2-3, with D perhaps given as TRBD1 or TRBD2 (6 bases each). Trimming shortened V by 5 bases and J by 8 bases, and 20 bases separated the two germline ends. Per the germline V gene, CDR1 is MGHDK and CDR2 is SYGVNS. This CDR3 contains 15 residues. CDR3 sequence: CASSQGSSWGATQYF. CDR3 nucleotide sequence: TGTGCCAGCAGTCAGGGCTCGAGCTGGGGGGCTACGCAGTATTTT.

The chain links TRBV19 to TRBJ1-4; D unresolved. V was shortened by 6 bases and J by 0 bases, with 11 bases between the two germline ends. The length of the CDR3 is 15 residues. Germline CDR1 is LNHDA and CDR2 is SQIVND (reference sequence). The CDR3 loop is CASSLQSATNEKLFF. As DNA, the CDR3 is TGTGCCAGTAGCCTACAGAGTGCAACTAATGAAAAACTGTTTTTT.

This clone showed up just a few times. The CDR3 nucleotides are TGTGCCAGCAGGGACTTAGTGGGAGACACCGGGGAGCTGTTTTTT. As protein: CASRDLVGDTGELFF. The V call is TRBV28, the J call TRBJ2-2, with D perhaps matching TRBD2 (5 bases). The length of the CDR3 is 15 residues. Germline CDR1 is MDHEN and CDR2 is SYDVKM. Trimming removed 6 bases from V and 3 bases from J, with 14 bases in between.

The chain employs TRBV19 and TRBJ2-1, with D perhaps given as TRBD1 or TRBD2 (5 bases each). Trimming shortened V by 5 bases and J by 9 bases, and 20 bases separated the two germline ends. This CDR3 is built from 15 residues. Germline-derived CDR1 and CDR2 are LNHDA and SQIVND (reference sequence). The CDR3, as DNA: TGTGCCAGTAGTCGAACCGGGACCCCGGCGGGTGAGCAGTTCTTC. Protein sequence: CASSRTGTPAGEQFF.

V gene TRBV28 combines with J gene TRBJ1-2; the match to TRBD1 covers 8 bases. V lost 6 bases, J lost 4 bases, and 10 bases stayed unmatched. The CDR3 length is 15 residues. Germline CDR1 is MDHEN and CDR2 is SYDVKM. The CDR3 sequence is CASRSYQGAGYGYTF. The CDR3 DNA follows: TGTGCCAGCAGGAGTTATCAGGGGGCGGGCTATGGCTACACCTTC.

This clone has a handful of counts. Here the CDR3 reads CASRRLFGNQPQHF. In DNA, the CDR3 is TGTGCCAGTAGGCGTCTCTTTGGCAATCAGCCCCAGCATTTT. V is TRBV19 and J is TRBJ1-5; no clear D gene. The CDR3 is 14 residues long. V lost 6 bases and J 2 bases, leaving 11 bases between the germline ends. CDR1 and CDR2 from the germline V gene are LNHDA and SQIVND (reference sequence).

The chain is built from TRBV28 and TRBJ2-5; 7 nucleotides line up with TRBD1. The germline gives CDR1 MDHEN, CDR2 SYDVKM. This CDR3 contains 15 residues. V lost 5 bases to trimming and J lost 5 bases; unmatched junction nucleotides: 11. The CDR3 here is CASSRDRARVETQYF. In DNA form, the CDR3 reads TGTGCCAGCAGTAGGGACAGAGCCCGCGTGGAGACCCAGTACTTC.

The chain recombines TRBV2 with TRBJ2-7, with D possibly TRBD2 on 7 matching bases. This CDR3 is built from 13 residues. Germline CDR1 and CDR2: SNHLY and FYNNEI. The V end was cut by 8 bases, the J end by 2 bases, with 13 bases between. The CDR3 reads CASGGAPAYEQYF. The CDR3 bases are TGTGCCAGCGGGGGGGCGCCTGCCTACGAGCAGTACTTC.

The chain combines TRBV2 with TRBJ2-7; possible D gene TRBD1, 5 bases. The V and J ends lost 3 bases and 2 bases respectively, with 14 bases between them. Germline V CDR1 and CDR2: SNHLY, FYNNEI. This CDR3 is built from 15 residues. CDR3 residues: CASSEGRAVTYEQYF. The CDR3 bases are TGTGCCAGCAGTGAGGGCAGGGCGGTTACCTACGAGCAGTACTTC.

CDR3 in DNA: TGTGCCAGCAGTGAAGACAGCACCGGGGAGCTGTTTTTT. Translation gives CASSEDSTGELFF. The rearrangement links TRBV2 to TRBJ2-2; D ambiguous. Germline CDR1 SNHLY, CDR2 FYNNEI. V gave up 1 base and J gave up 4 bases, with 4 bases separating them. The CDR3 loop spans 13 amino acids.